What follows are 10 T cell receptor beta chains derived from one specimen sequenced in a study of blood T cell repertoires in COVID-19. Data came from immunoSEQ multiplex PCR; TCRdb stores just in-frame clones and leaves some out. The table has about 250,000 clones, about nine tenths seen once. Source material: PBMCs or T cells enriched from blood (not recorded which). These receptors all come from a man aged 35-49 years who had recovered from COVID-19.

The chain has TRBV7-9 and TRBJ1-5; the D gene is possibly TRBD1 (6 bases). The V and J ends lost 1 base and 1 base respectively, with 14 bases between them. This CDR3 is 17 amino acids long. Germline lookup yields CDR1 SEHNR and CDR2 FQNEAQ (reference sequence). The DNA for the CDR3 is TGTGCCAGCAGCTTAGTACTCGGGGGGCTAAGCAATCAGCCCCAGCATTTT. Translation gives CASSLVLGGLSNQPQHF.

V usage is TRBV5-6 and J usage is TRBJ2-2; 13 nucleotides line up with TRBD2. Unmatched junction bases numbered 5, after V lost 4 bases and J lost 8 bases. Germline lookup yields CDR1 SGHDT and CDR2 YYEEEE. The CDR3 extends over 15 amino acids. CDR3 in amino acids: CASSGGLAGPGELFF. The CDR3 DNA sequence: TGTGCCAGCAGCGGGGGACTAGCGGGGCCGGGGGAGCTGTTTTTT.

The chain couples TRBV21-1 to TRBJ1-5; the table assigns TRBD1, which was not confirmed against the DNA. TRBV21-1 is a pseudogene. This CDR3 comprises 18 residues. Written as DNA, the CDR3 is TGTGCCAGCAGCACCAGGACAGGGAGAGTGGTTAGCAATCAGCCCCAGCATTTT. It translates to CASSTRTGRVVSNQPQHF.

The chain is built from TRBV5-1 and TRBJ1-4; 9 nucleotides agree with TRBD1. V shed 3 bases and J 4 bases; nucleotides not matched to a gene: 4. Germline V gives CDR1 SGHRS, CDR2 YFSETQ. This CDR3 is 15 amino acids long. For the CDR3, the DNA is TGCGCCAGCAGCTACGGGACAGGGATTAATGAAAAACTGTTTTTT. Protein sequence: CASSYGTGINEKLFF. The variable domain in full, completed from reference TRBV5-1 and TRBJ1-4, reads KAGVTQTPRYLIKTRGQQVTLSCSPISGHRSVSWYQQTPGQGLQFLFEYFSETQRNKGNFPGRFSGRQFSNSRSEMNVSTLELGDSALYLCASSYGTGINEKLFFGSGTQLSVL.

This clone was counted only a few times. The chain joins TRBV4-2 to TRBJ2-7; D is perhaps TRBD2 (6 bases). The V gene lost 5 bases and the J gene lost 3 bases, with 14 bases spanning the gap. Per germline, CDR1 LGHNA and CDR2 YNFKEQ. This CDR3 has 14 amino acids. CDR3 bases: TGTGCCAGCAGCGATTTAACGGAGGGCTACGAGCAGTACTTC. It is translated as CASSDLTEGYEQYF.

This clone is a singleton in its sample. The chain uses TRBV23-1 and TRBJ1-4; D gene uncertain. TRBV23-1 is an ORF, with its function uncertain. The CDR3 has 16 amino acids. V gave up 7 bases and J gave up 5 bases, with 20 bases separating them. The DNA for the CDR3 is TGCGCCAGCAAACCCAAGCGGGGTTGTGGGAATGAAAAACTGTTTTTT. This encodes CASKPKRGCGNEKLFF.

The V call is TRBV5-5, the J call TRBJ1-2; D gene unclear. The V gene lost 2 bases and the J gene lost 0 bases, with 14 bases spanning the gap. The CDR3 totals 16 residues. In germline, CDR1 is SGHKS, CDR2 YYEKEE (reference sequence). The CDR3 DNA follows: TGTGCCAGCAGCTTAGTCCACCTGTACTCTAACTATGGCTACACCTTC. This codes for CASSLVHLYSNYGYTF.

The genes are TRBV30 and TRBJ1-5, with 7 bases fitting TRBD1. The CDR3 totals 14 residues. Germline values: CDR1 GTSNPN, CDR2 SVGIG (reference sequence). The V and J ends lost 2 bases and 6 bases, in that order; junction bases with no gene match: 7. CDR3 sequence: CAWSYRGGPQPQHF. In nucleotides, the CDR3 is TGTGCCTGGAGTTACAGGGGAGGCCCTCAGCCCCAGCATTTT.

This chain joins TRBV4-3 and TRBJ1-3, with D hard to call. Trimming removed 3 bases from V and 0 bases from J, with 15 bases in between. The CDR3 consists of 17 residues. Germline V gene sequence: CDR1 LGHNA, CDR2 YSLEER. The chain's CDR3 is CASSHLDPGSSGNTIYF. The CDR3 bases are TGCGCCAGCAGCCACTTAGACCCCGGGAGCTCTGGAAACACCATATATTTT.

The rearrangement links TRBV6-5 to TRBJ1-1, with a tentative D call TRBD1 (5 bases). Germline CDR1 and CDR2: MNHEY and SVGAGI. Between the trimmed V and J ends, which lost 9 bases and 9 bases, there was a span of 11 bases. The CDR3 covers 10 residues. The CDR3 region is CASIQGKAFF. The DNA for the CDR3 is TGTGCCAGTATCCAGGGTAAAGCTTTCTTT.